Below are 25 T cell receptor beta chains sequenced from a single sample in a study of early T cells in non-severe SARS-CoV-2 infection. MiXCR, applied by TCRdb to the 5' RACE reads, yields one record per CDR3 protein. Of some 32,000 distinct CDR3 sequences in the sample, 5.7% were seen once. Specimen: whole blood. The receptors originated from an adult who was a healthcare worker with PCR-confirmed SARS-CoV-2 infection or an uninfected control (not recorded which).

This clonotype was seen a handful of times. The V call is TRBV20-1, the J call TRBJ2-7; tentatively, D is TRBD1 (5 bases). Deletions cut 6 bases from V and 0 bases from J, with 18 bases between. This CDR3 has 15 amino acids. The germline gives CDR1 DFQATT, CDR2 SNEGSKA (reference sequence). The DNA for the CDR3 is TGCAGTGCGAGCGACAGTTCTCACCCCTCCTACGAGCAGTACTTC. Translation gives CSASDSSHPSYEQYF.

This clonotype has ten or more counts. This chain uses TRBV28 with TRBJ1-5; weak D call: TRBD1 (6 bases). The CDR3 is 14 amino acids. The germline V gene encodes CDR1 MDHEN and CDR2 SYDVKM. V was trimmed by 4 bases and J by 3 bases, leaving 10 bases between them. Written as DNA, the CDR3 is TGTGCCAGCAGTTCCACAGGGTTCAATCAGCCCCAGCATTTT. Translating gives CASSSTGFNQPQHF.

This rearrangement joins TRBV4-2 to TRBJ2-2; D is unclear. Germline CDR1 LGHNA, CDR2 YNFKEQ. The CDR3 is 17 residues long. V lost 1 base to trimming and J lost 4 bases, with 16 bases between them. The CDR3, as DNA: TGTGCCAGCAGCCAAGGGGTAGCAGGACCCACCACCGGGGAGCTGTTTTTT. It yields the protein CASSQGVAGPTTGELFF.

This clonotype was counted ten times or more. At one boundary the junction diverges from the germline segment, which might be a read error. The V call is TRBV20-1, the J call TRBJ2-2; 8 nucleotides align to TRBD2. Looked up from germline, CDR1 is DFQATT and CDR2 is SNEGSKA (reference sequence). This CDR3 region has 15 residues. The CDR3 region is CSATLSGEATRELFF. The CDR3 DNA follows: TGCAGTGCGACCCTTAGCGGGGAAGCCACCCGGGAGCTGTTTTTT.

This clonotype came up many times. The chain uses TRBV27 and TRBJ1-1, with TRBD1 matching 8 bases. The germline V gene has CDR1 MNHEY and CDR2 SMNVEV (reference sequence). J was trimmed by 0 bases and V by 8 bases; bases with no gene match: 17. The CDR3 spans 18 residues. The CDR3 sequence: CASGQALQGASMNTEAFF. The CDR3 DNA reads TGTGCCAGCGGTCAAGCCCTTCAGGGGGCTTCCATGAACACTGAAGCTTTCTTT.

This clonotype has ten or more counts. The rearrangement joins TRBV28 to TRBJ1-6; TRBD1 matches at 7 bases. The CDR3 covers 16 residues. The V gene end was trimmed by 6 bases and the J gene end by 8 bases; junction bases not matched to a gene: 13. Per germline, CDR1 MDHEN and CDR2 SYDVKM. CDR3 region: CASRNLQGLADSPLHF. The CDR3 nucleotides are TGTGCCAGCAGAAACTTACAGGGGCTCGCGGATTCACCCCTCCACTTT.

This clonotype was seen a few times. V is TRBV7-9 and J is TRBJ2-7; a weak D match, TRBD2 (6 bases). This CDR3 is 15 amino acids long. Germline V gives CDR1 SEHNR, CDR2 FQNEAQ (reference sequence). The ends were cut back, 7 bases at V and 1 base at J, with 17 bases in the middle. The CDR3 region is CASTFKGLASYEQYF. The DNA of the CDR3 is TGTGCCAGCACTTTTAAGGGGCTAGCGTCCTACGAGCAGTACTTC.

In this sample, this clonotype turned up many times. The chain has TRBV20-1 and TRBJ2-7, with 8 bases identical to TRBD1. The trim removed 3 bases at V and 6 bases at J, leaving 4 bases unmatched. CDR1 DFQATT and CDR2 SNEGSKA come from the germline V gene (reference sequence). The CDR3 spans 12 residues. CDR3 sequence (DNA): TGCAGTGCTAGGGACAGGGTGACCGAGCAGTACTTC. Translated, it gives CSARDRVTEQYF.

The J gene is TRBJ1-3, the V gene TRBV28; maybe TRBD1 (6 bases). The germline V and J ends were trimmed by 4 bases and 3 bases, with 16 bases remaining between them. The CDR3 length is 16 residues. Germline V lookup: CDR1 MDHEN, CDR2 SYDVKM. This chain's CDR3 is CASSSTGPNRGNTIYF. The CDR3 DNA is TGTGCCAGCAGTTCTACAGGGCCGAACCGTGGAAACACCATATATTTT. Filled out from reference TRBV28 and TRBJ1-3, the complete variable domain reads DVKVTQSSRYLVKRTGEKVFLECVQDMDHENMFWYRQDPGLGLRLIYFSYDVKMKEKGDIPEGYSVSREKKERFSLILESASTNQTSMYLCASSSTGPNRGNTIYFGEGSWLTVV.

This clonotype appeared a few times. The chain couples TRBV18 to TRBJ2-2; no clear D gene. The germline V gene has CDR1 KGHSH and CDR2 LQKENI. This CDR3 has 14 amino acids. The V and J ends lost 0 bases and 9 bases respectively, with 11 bases between them. The DNA for the CDR3 is TGTGCCAGCTCACCACCGAGGCCTCCGAGGGAGCTGTTTTTT. It yields the protein CASSPPRPPRELFF. The full variable domain, with the rest looked up from reference TRBV18 and TRBJ2-2, is NAGVMQNPRHLVRRRGQEARLRCSPMKGHSHVYWYRQLPEEGLKFMVYLQKENIIDESGMPKERFSAEFPKEGPSILRIQQVVRGDSAAYFCASSPPRPPRELFFGEGSRLTVL.

This clonotype was picked up a small number of times. The J gene is TRBJ2-4, the V gene TRBV7-2; the D is unclear. The germline gives CDR1 SGHTA, CDR2 FQGNSA. V was shortened by 3 bases and J by 0 bases, with 9 bases between the two germline ends. The length of the CDR3 is 15 residues. The CDR3 DNA is TGTGCCAGCAGCTTGGCACGGGTAGCCAAAAACATTCAGTACTTC. The encoded protein is CASSLARVAKNIQYF.

This clonotype was seen more than once but under ten times. The chain employs TRBV30 and TRBJ1-2; D is ambiguous. The CDR3 totals 13 residues. CDR1 GTSNPN and CDR2 SVGIG come from the germline V gene (reference sequence). The V end lost 0 bases, the J end lost 7 bases, and 12 bases lay between the germline ends. CDR3: CAWSVFETRGYTF. CDR3 in DNA: TGTGCCTGGAGTGTTTTCGAGACCCGTGGCTACACCTTC.

The chain carries TRBV24-1 and TRBJ2-1; the D gene could be TRBD1 or TRBD2 (5 bases each). The germline CDR1 and CDR2 sequences are KGHDR and SFDVKD. The CDR3 is 14 amino acids. Trimming took 5 bases from V and 10 from J, leaving 17 bases between them. The CDR3 DNA reads TGTGCCACCAGTGCCAGCGAGAGGGGACGGGAGCAGTTCTTC. Translating it yields CATSASERGREQFF.

This clonotype was observed many times. The rearrangement uses TRBV28 and TRBJ2-1; the D is unclear. The CDR3 length is 11 residues. Trimming took off 2 bases at V and 10 bases at J, with 6 bases between the two ends. Germline V CDR1 and CDR2: MDHEN, SYDVKM. CDR3 DNA sequence: TGTGCCAGCAGTTTAAGAACCGAGCAGTTCTTC. Translated: CASSLRTEQFF.

This clonotype was counted at least ten times. The chain recombines TRBV5-1 with TRBJ1-2, with D perhaps matching TRBD1 (5 bases). This CDR3 spans 14 amino acids. The V and J ends lost 2 bases and 6 bases respectively, with 14 bases between them. Germline CDR1 is SGHRS and CDR2 is YFSETQ. The CDR3 nucleotides read TGCGCCAGCAGCTTCCCGGCGGAAGGGGATGGCTACACCTTC. Translating gives CASSFPAEGDGYTF. The variable domain in full, with the rest retrieved from reference TRBV5-1 and TRBJ1-2, is KAGVTQTPRYLIKTRGQQVTLSCSPISGHRSVSWYQQTPGQGLQFLFEYFSETQRNKGNFPGRFSGRQFSNSRSEMNVSTLELGDSALYLCASSFPAEGDGYTFGSGTRLTVV.

This clonotype has just a few counts. The CDR3, as DNA: TGTGCCAGCAGCCAAGGCAGGTTACTAGCGGGAGGGAACATTCAGTACTTC. Translating it yields CASSQGRLLAGGNIQYF. The rearrangement uses TRBV3-1 and TRBJ2-4; 13 positions match TRBD2. V shed 1 base, J shed 7 bases, and the junction held 7 bases outside the gene matches. CDR1 and CDR2 (germline): LGHDT, YNNKEL (reference sequence). This CDR3 comprises 17 residues. The whole variable domain, remainder taken from reference TRBV3-1 and TRBJ2-4, is DTAVSQTPKYLVTQMGNDKSIKCEQNLGHDTMYWYKQDSKKFLKIMFSYNNKELIINETVPNRFSPKSPDKAHLNLHINSLELGDSAVYFCASSQGRLLAGGNIQYFGAGTRLSVL.

This clonotype has a count of ten or more. The chain couples TRBV6-5 to TRBJ2-5, with 8 bases matching TRBD1. The CDR3 sequence is 16 residues long. The J segment lost 6 bases and the V segment lost 2 bases, leaving 11 bases of the junction unmatched. Germline V gene lookup returns CDR1 MNHEY and CDR2 SVGAGI. CDR3 coding DNA: TGTGCCAGCAGTTACCCGGCTGACAGGGGACAGCAGACCCAGTACTTC. Translating it yields CASSYPADRGQQTQYF.

This clonotype came up many times. The J gene is TRBJ2-5, the V gene TRBV12-3 or TRBV12-4, with D perhaps TRBD1 or TRBD2 (5 bases each). This CDR3 has 13 residues. Deletions cut 3 bases from V and 7 bases from J, with 12 bases between. CDR3 coding DNA: TGTGCCAGCAGTTTTGCTGGGGGACGGACCCAGTACTTC. Amino acids: CASSFAGGRTQYF.

This chain connects TRBV10-1 to TRBJ2-5, with 8 bases identical to TRBD2. V lost 5 bases, J lost 9 bases, and 14 bases stayed unmatched. The CDR3 is made up of 15 amino acids. From germline, CDR1 is WNHNN and CDR2 SYGVQD (reference sequence). DNA for the CDR3: TGCGCCAGCAGTCAGAGTCGGGAGGGTCATTTTTCCCAGTACTTC. It yields the protein CASSQSREGHFSQYF.

This clonotype was seen a few times. This chain links TRBV5-1 with TRBJ2-1, with 8 bases matching TRBD1. Trimming cost V 4 bases and J 6 bases; bases outside gene matches: 6. The CDR3 has 14 residues. Germline V gene sequence: CDR1 SGHRS, CDR2 YFSETQ. CDR3 bases: TGCGCCAGCAGCGTGACAGGGGCTAGCAATGAGCAGTTCTTC. The encoded protein is CASSVTGASNEQFF.

This clonotype occurred many times. The chain joins TRBV4-1 to TRBJ2-7, with a possible D match to TRBD1 (7 bases). Between the trimmed V and J ends, which lost 0 bases and 1 base, there was a span of 13 bases. Germline lookup yields CDR1 MGHRA and CDR2 YSYEKL. The CDR3 extends over 16 amino acids. This chain's CDR3 is CASSQDRETGSYEQYF. DNA for the CDR3: TGCGCCAGCAGCCAAGATCGGGAGACAGGGTCCTACGAGCAGTACTTC.

At least ten counts were recorded for this clonotype. The rearrangement links TRBV6-5 to TRBJ2-2; 15 bases line up with TRBD2. With 6 bases clipped from V and 6 bases from J, the junction kept 2 bases outside the gene matches. Germline CDR1 MNHEY, CDR2 SVGAGI. The CDR3 covers 15 residues. As DNA, the CDR3 is TGTGCCAGCAGCCGGACTAGCGGGAGGGCCGGGGAGCTGTTTTTT. This sequence encodes CASSRTSGRAGELFF.

V and J are TRBV14 and TRBJ2-7; D unresolved. The ends were cut back, 0 bases at V and 2 bases at J, with 14 bases in the middle. Germline CDR1 is SGHDN and CDR2 is FVKESK. The CDR3 covers 16 residues. The CDR3 spells CASSQEWGKAPYEQYF. The CDR3 bases are TGTGCCAGCAGCCAAGAATGGGGTAAAGCACCCTACGAGCAGTACTTC.

This clonotype was seen ten or more times. V is TRBV29-1 and J is TRBJ2-4; D may be TRBD1 (6 bases). The germline CDR1 and CDR2 sequences are SQVTM and ANQGSEA. The CDR3 is made up of 14 amino acids. Trimming removed 4 bases from V and 3 bases from J, with 13 bases in between. The CDR3 DNA reads TGCAGCGTTGTCCTAGGGGGTAGCAAAAACATTCAGTACTTC. It yields the protein CSVVLGGSKNIQYF.

The sample holds many counts of this clonotype. This chain uses TRBV6-1 with TRBJ1-3; D is unresolved. V lost 6 bases and J 0 bases, leaving 9 bases between the germline ends. The length of the CDR3 is 14 residues. Germline V gene data show CDR1 as MNHNS and CDR2 as SASEGT. DNA of the CDR3: TGTGCCAGCAGCCCCTTGGTCTCTGGAAACACCATATATTTT. This codes for CASSPLVSGNTIYF.